These 8 T cell receptor beta chains came from one sample sequenced in a study of regulatory dendritic cells for organ transplantation. The method was immunoSEQ multiplex PCR; TCRdb's version includes in-frame clones alone and lacks a portion of them. The table includes under 40,000 clones, under 95% detected once. Sequencing was performed on naive CD8+ T cells from blood. Subset indicated: CD45RA+ naive T cells. The receptor source for this set is a human donor in good health.

This chain links TRBV5-4 with TRBJ1-1, with 10 nucleotides matching TRBD1. The CDR3 has 16 residues. The germline V gene has CDR1 SGHNT and CDR2 YYREEE (reference sequence). V lost 0 bases to trimming and J lost 1 base; unmatched junction nucleotides: 3. The CDR3 is CASSLGTGGTNTEAFF. CDR3 DNA: TGTGCCAGCAGCTTGGGGACAGGGGGAACGAACACTGAAGCTTTCTTT.

The chain joins TRBV4-2 to TRBJ1-4; D is possibly TRBD1 (6 bases). Trimming shortened V by 4 bases and J by 0 bases, and 15 bases separated the two germline ends. There are 17 residues in the CDR3. Germline V gives CDR1 LGHNA, CDR2 YNFKEQ. CDR3 residues: CASSPPDSSATNEKLFF. Here the CDR3 DNA reads TGTGCCAGCAGCCCACCGGACAGCTCTGCAACTAATGAAAAACTGTTTTTT.

This rearrangement joins TRBV12-5 to TRBJ1-1; no clear D gene. The CDR3 has 12 amino acids. The V gene's germline CDR1 is LGHNT and CDR2 FRNRAP. Deletions cut 1 base from V and 6 bases from J, with 6 bases between. This CDR3 reads CASGLGRSEAFF. The CDR3 DNA reads as TGTGCTAGTGGTTTGGGAAGGTCTGAAGCTTTCTTT.

The table lists this clone with a count of one. The genes are TRBV30 and TRBJ2-7; no firm D call. Deletions cut 3 bases from V and 5 bases from J, with 11 bases between. The CDR3 runs to 12 residues. Germline V gives CDR1 GTSNPN, CDR2 SVGIG (reference sequence). CDR3 nucleotide sequence: TGTGCCTGGAGCGACCAACGGAACGAGCAGTACTTC. It codes for CAWSDQRNEQYF.

The V call is TRBV13, the J call TRBJ2-7; D is undetermined. The V end was cut by 5 bases, the J end by 0 bases, with 11 bases between. In germline, CDR1 is PRHDT, CDR2 FYEKMQ (reference sequence). This CDR3 region has 14 residues. The CDR3 coding sequence is TGTGCCAGCAGCCCCCGGCTGGGCTCCTACGAGCAGTACTTC. Amino acid sequence: CASSPRLGSYEQYF.

The chain employs TRBV28 and TRBJ2-2; D gene ambiguous. The V end lost 4 bases, the J end lost 7 bases, and 16 bases lay between the germline ends. The CDR3 runs 15 residues. In germline, CDR1 is MDHEN, CDR2 SYDVKM. CDR3 nucleotide sequence: TGTGCCAGCAGTTCCCGAGCCGGGTTGAGCGGGGAGCTGTTTTTT. This encodes CASSSRAGLSGELFF.

J is TRBJ1-4 and V is TRBV15; D unresolved. The length of the CDR3 is 16 residues. Germline CDR1 LNHNV, CDR2 YYDKDF (reference sequence). The ends were cut back, 1 base at V and 5 bases at J, with 14 bases in the middle. The CDR3 loop is CATSRVISSANEKLFF. For the CDR3, the DNA is TGTGCCACCAGCAGAGTTATCTCATCGGCGAATGAAAAACTGTTTTTT.

Of note for this clone: One end of the junction varies from germline; a read error may be responsible. The chain recombines TRBV7-2 with TRBJ1-6; 7 bases are a match to TRBD1. Germline CDR1 SGHTA, CDR2 FQGNSA. The CDR3 has 16 residues. The chain's CDR3 is CASNQARDRYSSPLHF. CDR3 bases: TGTGCCAGCAACCAAGCCCGGGACAGATATAGTTCACCCCTCCACTTT.